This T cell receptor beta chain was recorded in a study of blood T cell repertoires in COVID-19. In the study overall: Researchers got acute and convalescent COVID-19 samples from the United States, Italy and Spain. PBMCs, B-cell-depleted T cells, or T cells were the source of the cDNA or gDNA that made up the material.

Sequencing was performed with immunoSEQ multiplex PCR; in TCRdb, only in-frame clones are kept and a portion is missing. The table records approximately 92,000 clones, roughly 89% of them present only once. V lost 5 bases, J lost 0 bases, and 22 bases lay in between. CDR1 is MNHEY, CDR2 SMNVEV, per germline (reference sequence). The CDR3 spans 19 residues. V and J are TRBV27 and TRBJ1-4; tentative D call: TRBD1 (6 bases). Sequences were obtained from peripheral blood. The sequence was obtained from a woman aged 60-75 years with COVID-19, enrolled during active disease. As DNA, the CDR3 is TGTGCCAGCAGTCCCCTGACAGGAAGAATACCCGCAACTAATGAAAAACTGTTTTTT. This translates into CASSPLTGRIPATNEKLFF.